This T cell receptor beta chain was captured by sequencing in a study of T cell repertoires in cytomegalovirus infection. Study overall: Recently identified HLA-C-restricted CMV epitopes and well-studied HLA-B-restricted CMV epitopes were used by the study. Study-level points and caveats: Within the response measured ex vivo, HLA-C-restricted CMV-specific TCR beta clonotypes were dominant. Summed frequency of public TCR beta families distinguished CMV carriers with the relevant HLA.

V lost 5 bases and J 4 bases, leaving 24 bases between the germline ends. The CDR3 totals 17 residues. In this sample, this clonotype turned up a few times. Its antigen is not identified. TCRdb re-derived calls from the reads in MiXCR, one entry per CDR3 protein. The sample yields about 500,000 distinct CDR3 sequences, 25% to 35% seen once. The source is a human donor in good health (CMV status not recorded). Some clones in this sample may be carry-over from other donors' samples. Sequencing was performed on cultured PBMCs, taken from culture after CMV antigen stimulation. The chain has TRBV12-3 or TRBV12-4 and TRBJ2-7; D possibly uses TRBD1 or TRBD2 (5 bases each). DNA for the CDR3: TGTGCCAGCAGTGTCATTGGGACCGAGAGAAAGTGGTACGAGCAGTACTTC. This gives the protein CASSVIGTERKWYEQYF.